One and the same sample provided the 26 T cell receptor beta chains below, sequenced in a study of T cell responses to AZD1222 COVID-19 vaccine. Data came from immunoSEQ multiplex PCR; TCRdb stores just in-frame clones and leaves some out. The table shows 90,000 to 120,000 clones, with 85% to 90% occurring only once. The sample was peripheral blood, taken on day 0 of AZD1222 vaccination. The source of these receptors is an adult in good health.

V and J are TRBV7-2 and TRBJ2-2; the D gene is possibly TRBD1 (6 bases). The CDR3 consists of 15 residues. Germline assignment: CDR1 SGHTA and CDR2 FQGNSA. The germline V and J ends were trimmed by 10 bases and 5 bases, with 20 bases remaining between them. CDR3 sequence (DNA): TGTGCCACCGTCCGGGACACCTCGTTGACCGGGGAGCTGTTTTTT. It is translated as CATVRDTSLTGELFF.

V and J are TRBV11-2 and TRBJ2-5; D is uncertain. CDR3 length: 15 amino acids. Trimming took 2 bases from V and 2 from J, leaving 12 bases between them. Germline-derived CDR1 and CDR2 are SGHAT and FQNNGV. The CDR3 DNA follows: TGTGCCAGCAGCTTACACGCCTTAGGGCAAGAGACCCAGTACTTC. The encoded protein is CASSLHALGQETQYF.

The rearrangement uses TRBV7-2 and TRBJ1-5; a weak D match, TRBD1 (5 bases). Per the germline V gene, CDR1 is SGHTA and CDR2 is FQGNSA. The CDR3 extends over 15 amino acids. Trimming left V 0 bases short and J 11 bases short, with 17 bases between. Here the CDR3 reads CASSLARGRPGAQHF. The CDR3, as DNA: TGTGCCAGCAGCTTAGCGCGAGGGCGGCCGGGGGCCCAGCATTTT.

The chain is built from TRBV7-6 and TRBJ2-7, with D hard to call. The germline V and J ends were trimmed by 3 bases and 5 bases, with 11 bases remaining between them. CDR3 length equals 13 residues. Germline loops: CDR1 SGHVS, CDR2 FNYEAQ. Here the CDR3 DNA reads TGTGCCAGCAGCTTTACAGTAAAGCACGAGCAGTACTTC. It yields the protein CASSFTVKHEQYF.

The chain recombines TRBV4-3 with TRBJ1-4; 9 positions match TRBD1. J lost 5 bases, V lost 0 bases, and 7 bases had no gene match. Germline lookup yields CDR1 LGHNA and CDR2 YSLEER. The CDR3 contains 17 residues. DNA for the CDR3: TGCGCCAGCAGCCAAGATCGTCCTGGGACAGGGAATGAAAAACTGTTTTTT. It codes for CASSQDRPGTGNEKLFF.

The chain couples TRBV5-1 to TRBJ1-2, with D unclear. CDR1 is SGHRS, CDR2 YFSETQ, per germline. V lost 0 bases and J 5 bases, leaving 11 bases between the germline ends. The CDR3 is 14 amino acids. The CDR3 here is CASSLDQVWYGYTF. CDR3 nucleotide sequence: TGCGCCAGCAGCTTGGACCAGGTGTGGTATGGCTACACCTTC.

CDR3 sequence (DNA): TGTGCCAGCAGCTTGATTAGGAGTCGCACAGATACGCAGTATTTT. It codes for CASSLIRSRTDTQYF. V and J are TRBV5-6 and TRBJ2-3; D unclear. Germline V gene data show CDR1 as SGHDT and CDR2 as YYEEEE. V was shortened by 1 base and J by 1 base, with 10 bases between the two germline ends. CDR3 length: 15 amino acids.

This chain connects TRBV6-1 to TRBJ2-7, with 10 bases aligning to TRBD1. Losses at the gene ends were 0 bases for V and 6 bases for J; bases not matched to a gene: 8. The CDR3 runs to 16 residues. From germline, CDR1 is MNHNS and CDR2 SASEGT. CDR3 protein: CASSEAWTGGRGEQYF. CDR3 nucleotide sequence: TGTGCCAGCAGTGAAGCATGGACAGGGGGTAGGGGCGAGCAGTACTTC.

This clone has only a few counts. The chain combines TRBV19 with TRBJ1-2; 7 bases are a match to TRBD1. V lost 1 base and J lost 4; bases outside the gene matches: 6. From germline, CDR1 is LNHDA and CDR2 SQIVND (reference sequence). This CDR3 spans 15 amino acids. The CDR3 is CASSIGPGGVYGYTF. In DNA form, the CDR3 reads TGTGCCAGTAGTATAGGGCCAGGGGGAGTCTATGGCTACACCTTC.

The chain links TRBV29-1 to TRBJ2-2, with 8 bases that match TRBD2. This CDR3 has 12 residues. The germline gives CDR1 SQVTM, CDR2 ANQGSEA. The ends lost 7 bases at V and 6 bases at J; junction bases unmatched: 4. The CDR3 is CSAPGGAGELFF. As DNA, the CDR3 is TGCAGCGCCCCGGGGGGGGCCGGGGAGCTGTTTTTT.

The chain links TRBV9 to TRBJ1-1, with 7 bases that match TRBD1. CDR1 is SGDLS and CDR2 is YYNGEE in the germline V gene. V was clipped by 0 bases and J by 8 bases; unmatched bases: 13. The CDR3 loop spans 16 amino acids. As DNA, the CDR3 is TGTGCCAGCAGCGTAGTAGGGGGCTCGACAGACGCGGAAGCTTTCTTT. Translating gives CASSVVGGSTDAEAFF.

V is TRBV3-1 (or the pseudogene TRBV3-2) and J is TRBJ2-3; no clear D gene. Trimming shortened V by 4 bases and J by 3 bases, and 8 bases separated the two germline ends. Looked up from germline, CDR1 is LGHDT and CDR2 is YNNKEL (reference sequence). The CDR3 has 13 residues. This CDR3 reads CASSRDLTDTQYF. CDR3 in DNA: TGTGCCAGCAGCCGGGATCTTACAGATACGCAGTATTTT.

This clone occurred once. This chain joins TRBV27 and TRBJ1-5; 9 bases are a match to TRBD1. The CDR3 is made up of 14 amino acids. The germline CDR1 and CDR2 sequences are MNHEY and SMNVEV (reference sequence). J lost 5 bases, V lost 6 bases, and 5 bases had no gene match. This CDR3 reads CASSRDRAHQPQHF. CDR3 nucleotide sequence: TGTGCCAGCAGCCGGGACAGGGCTCATCAGCCCCAGCATTTT.

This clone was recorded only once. The DNA for the CDR3 is TGTGCCAGCAGCCTGAGACAGAGACGATCCTATGGCTACACCTTC. Translated: CASSLRQRRSYGYTF. The chain uses TRBV7-2 and TRBJ1-2; D perhaps matches TRBD1 (5 bases). The CDR3 runs 15 residues. Germline CDR1 SGHTA, CDR2 FQGNSA. V was pared by 5 bases and J by 4 bases, with 17 bases between.

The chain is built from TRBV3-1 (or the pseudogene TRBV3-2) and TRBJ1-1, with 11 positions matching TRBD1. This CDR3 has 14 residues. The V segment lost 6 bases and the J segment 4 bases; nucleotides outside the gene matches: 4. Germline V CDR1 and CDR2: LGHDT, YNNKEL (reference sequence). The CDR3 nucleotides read TGTGCCAGCAGTGGGGACAGGGGGACCACTGAAGCTTTCTTT. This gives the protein CASSGDRGTTEAFF.

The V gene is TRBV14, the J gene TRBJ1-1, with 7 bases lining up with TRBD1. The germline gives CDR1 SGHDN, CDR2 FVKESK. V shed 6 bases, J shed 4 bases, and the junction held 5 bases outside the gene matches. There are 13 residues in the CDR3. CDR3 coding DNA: TGTGCCAGCAGGCATAACAGGGGCACTGAAGCTTTCTTT. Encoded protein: CASRHNRGTEAFF.

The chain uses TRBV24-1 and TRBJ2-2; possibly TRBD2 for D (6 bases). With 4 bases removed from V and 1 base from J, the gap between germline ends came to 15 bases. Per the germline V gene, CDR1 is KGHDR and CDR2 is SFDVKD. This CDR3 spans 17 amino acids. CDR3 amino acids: CATSEQGLRVNTGELFF. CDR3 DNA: TGTGCCACCAGTGAGCAGGGACTCAGGGTGAACACCGGGGAGCTGTTTTTT.

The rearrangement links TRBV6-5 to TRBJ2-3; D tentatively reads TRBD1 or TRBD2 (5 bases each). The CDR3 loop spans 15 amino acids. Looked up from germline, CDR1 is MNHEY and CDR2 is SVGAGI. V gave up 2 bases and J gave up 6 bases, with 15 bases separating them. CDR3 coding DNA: TGTGCCAGCAGTTACCGCAACCCCGGGGCTGATACGCAGTATTTT. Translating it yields CASSYRNPGADTQYF.

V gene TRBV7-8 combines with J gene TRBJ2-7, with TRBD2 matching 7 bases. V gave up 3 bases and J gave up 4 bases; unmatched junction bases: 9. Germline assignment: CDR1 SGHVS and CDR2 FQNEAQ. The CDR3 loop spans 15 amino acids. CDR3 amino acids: CASSFDRAGPYEQYF. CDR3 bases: TGTGCCAGCAGCTTCGACAGAGCGGGGCCATACGAGCAGTACTTC. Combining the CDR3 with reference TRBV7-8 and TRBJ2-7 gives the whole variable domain GAGVSQSPRYKVAKRGQDVALRCDPISGHVSLFWYQQALGQGPEFLTYFQNEAQLDKSGLPSDRFFAERPEGSVSTLKIQRTQQEDSAVYLCASSFDRAGPYEQYFGPGTRLTVT.

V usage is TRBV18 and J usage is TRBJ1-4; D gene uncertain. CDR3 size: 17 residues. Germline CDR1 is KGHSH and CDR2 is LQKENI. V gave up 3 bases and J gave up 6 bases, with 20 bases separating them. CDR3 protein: CASSPLIIGTPDEKLFF. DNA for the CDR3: TGTGCCAGCTCACCTCTAATTATAGGCACACCTGATGAAAAACTGTTTTTT.

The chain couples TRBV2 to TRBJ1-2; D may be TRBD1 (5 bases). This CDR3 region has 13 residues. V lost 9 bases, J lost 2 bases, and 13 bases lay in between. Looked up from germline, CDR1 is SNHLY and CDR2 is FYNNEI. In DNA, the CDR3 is TGTGCCAGTTTGACAGATCTGAACTATGGCTACACCTTC. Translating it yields CASLTDLNYGYTF.

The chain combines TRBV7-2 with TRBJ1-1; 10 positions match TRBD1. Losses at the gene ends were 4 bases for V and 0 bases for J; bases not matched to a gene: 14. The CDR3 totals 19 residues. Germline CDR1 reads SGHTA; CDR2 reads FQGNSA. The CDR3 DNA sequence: TGTGCCAGCAGCTCCCCACAAGGGACAGGGGAAAGAATGAACACTGAAGCTTTCTTT. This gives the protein CASSSPQGTGERMNTEAFF. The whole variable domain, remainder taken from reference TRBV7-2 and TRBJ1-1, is GAGVSQSPSNKVTEKGKDVELRCDPISGHTALYWYRQSLGQGLEFLIYFQGNSAPDKSGLPSDRFSAERTGGSVSTLTIQRTQQEDSAVYLCASSSPQGTGERMNTEAFFGQGTRLTVV.

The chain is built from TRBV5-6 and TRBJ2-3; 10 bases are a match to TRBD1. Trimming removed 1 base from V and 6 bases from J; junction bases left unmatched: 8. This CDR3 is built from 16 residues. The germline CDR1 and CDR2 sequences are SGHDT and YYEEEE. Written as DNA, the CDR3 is TGTGCCAGCAGCTTGTGGACAGGGGGTCCCTGGGATACGCAGTATTTT. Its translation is CASSLWTGGPWDTQYF.

CDR3 DNA: TGCGCCAGCAGCTACCGAGGAGCGGGGTACACAGATACGCAGTATTTT. The encoded protein is CASSYRGAGYTDTQYF. The V gene is TRBV5-1, the J gene TRBJ2-3; 7 bases fit TRBD2. V was clipped by 3 bases and J by 2 bases; unmatched bases: 9. CDR3 length equals 16 residues. CDR1 is SGHRS, CDR2 YFSETQ, per germline.

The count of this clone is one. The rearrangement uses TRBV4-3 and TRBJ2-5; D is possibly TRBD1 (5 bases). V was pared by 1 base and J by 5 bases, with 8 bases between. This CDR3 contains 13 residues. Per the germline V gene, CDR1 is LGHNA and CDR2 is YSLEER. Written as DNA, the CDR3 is TGCGCCAGCAGCCAAGGGGCAGGGGAGACCCAGTACTTC. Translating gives CASSQGAGETQYF.

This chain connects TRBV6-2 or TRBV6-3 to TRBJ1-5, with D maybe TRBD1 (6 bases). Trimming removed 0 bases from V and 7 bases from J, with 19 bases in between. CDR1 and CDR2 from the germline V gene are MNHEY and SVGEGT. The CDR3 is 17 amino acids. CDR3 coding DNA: TGTGCCAGCAGTTACTCATCAGGACAGAGTAAGGGCCAGCCCCAGCATTTT. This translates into CASSYSSGQSKGQPQHF.